Listed below are T cell receptor beta chains from one sample, sequenced in a study of OX40 agonist ivuxolimab in advanced cancers. Sequenced by immunoSEQ multiplex PCR; TCRdb stores in-frame clones only, minus some. The sample lists tens of thousands of clones; about four fifths were seen once. The starting material was CD4+ or CD8+ T cells sorted from blood, obtained in a trial of the OX40 agonist ivuxolimab. The origin of the receptors is an adult with an advanced solid tumor such as melanoma, head and neck, liver or kidney cancer. Each CDR3 is given with its conserved first and last residue. The order of the fields is D gene, V gene, J gene, clone size, CDR3 DNA, CDR3 protein. A D gene is named only where the DNA matches it firmly. Rows give clone size only sometimes, using once, few, many, or a class for an expanded clone.

>.|TRBV19|TRBJ1-4|.
TGTGCCAGTGGTTGGTCTAATGAAAAACTGTTTTTT
CASGWSNEKLFF
>TRBD2|TRBV19|TRBJ2-1|.
TGTGCCAGTAGCGGGACTAGATTCGGTGAGCAGTTCTTC
CASSGTRFGEQFF
>.|TRBV5-1|TRBJ2-1|.
TGCGCCAGCAGCTTCCTAGCGGAGGGGGATGATGAGCAGTTCTTC
CASSFLAEGDDEQFF
>.|TRBV6-7|TRBJ1-3|.
TGTGCCCCCGGACCAAACACCATATATTTT
CAPGPNTIYF
>.|TRBV4-2|TRBJ2-6|.
TGTGCCAGCAGCCAAGAACGGGGCTCTGGGGCCAACGTCCTGACTTTC
CASSQERGSGANVLTF
>TRBD2|TRBV6-5|TRBJ2-1|.
TGTGCCAGCAGCCCCAGGCAGGCTAGCGGCAATGAGCAGTTCTTC
CASSPRQASGNEQFF
>TRBD2|TRBV5-7|TRBJ2-7|.
TGTGCCAGCAACTTTACACTAGAAGCGGAGGGAGGGGAGCAGTACTTC
CASNFTLEAEGGEQYF
>.|TRBV29-1|TRBJ1-1|once
TGCAGCGTTGATGGGAGGGCGAGGGGTAACACTGAAGCTTTCTTT
CSVDGRARGNTEAFF
>.|TRBV6-5|TRBJ2-5|.
TGTGCCAGCAGTTACTCGAGGAGGGCGGAGACCCAGTACTTC
CASSYSRRAETQYF
>TRBD2|TRBV4-2|TRBJ2-5|.
TGTGCCAGCAGCCGAAGTACTAGCGGGAGGGCCCAAGAAACCCAGTACTTC
CASSRSTSGRAQETQYF
>TRBD2|TRBV15|TRBJ2-3|.
TGTGCCACCAGCAAGCGGGGAGATACGCAGTATTTT
CATSKRGDTQYF
>.|TRBV5-6|TRBJ2-1|.
TGTGCCAGCAGCTTGGAGGGGCTAGCGTATTACAATGAGCAGTTCTTC
CASSLEGLAYYNEQFF
>TRBD2|TRBV7-2|TRBJ2-3|.
TGTGCCAGCAGCTTAAGGTTATCCGGGAGGGCCGCAGATACGCAGTATTTT
CASSLRLSGRAADTQYF
>.|TRBV7-9|TRBJ2-3|.
TGTGCCGGAGGGGGTGGCACAGATACGCAGTATTTT
CAGGGGTDTQYF
>.|TRBV10-3|TRBJ2-7|.
TGTGCCATCAGTGGTCAGGGGGGTGGCTACGAGCAGTACTTC
CAISGQGGGYEQYF
>.|TRBV30|TRBJ1-1|.
TGTGCCTGGAGTGAACCGGGGGCCACTGAAGCTTTCTTT
CAWSEPGATEAFF
>.|TRBV25-1|TRBJ2-2|few
TGTGCCAGCAGCTCGGCTGGGGCCCCGAACACCGGGGAGCTGTTTTTT
CASSSAGAPNTGELFF
>.|TRBV18|TRBJ1-1|.
TGTGCCAGCTCTATAATTAACCGGAGGGACACTGAAGCTTTCTTT
CASSIINRRDTEAFF
>TRBD1|TRBV5-1|TRBJ2-7|once
TGCGCCAGCAGCTTGGGCCCCGTCCGCCGGGACAGGGCAGACGAGCAGTACTTC
CASSLGPVRRDRADEQYF
>TRBD2|TRBV11-3|TRBJ2-3|.
TGTGCCAGCAGCCCCGGACTAGCGGGAGAGGTGCAGTATTTT
CASSPGLAGEVQYF
>TRBD2|TRBV19|TRBJ2-1|.
TGTGCCAGTAGAAAACCGGGACTAGCGGCCAATGAGCAGTTCTTC
CASRKPGLAANEQFF
>.|TRBV19|TRBJ2-1|.
TGTGCCAGTAGTATATGGTGGCTTAACAATGAGCAGTTCTTC
CASSIWWLNNEQFF
>.|TRBV30|TRBJ1-2|.
TGTGCCTGGACGCCGCGGAGGACAGTTGCTAACTATGGCTACACCTTC
CAWTPRRTVANYGYTF
>.|TRBV6-6|TRBJ1-2|few
TGTGCCAGCACCACGGCAGAAGCTAACTATGGCTACACCTTC
CASTTAEANYGYTF
>.|TRBV7-2|TRBJ1-4|.
TGTGCCAGCAGCATACGGTTATTTAGTGAAAAACTGTTTTTT
CASSIRLFSEKLFF
>TRBD1|TRBV18|TRBJ1-4|.
TGTGCCAGCTCACCGACCCGACAGGGAAGTGAAAAACTGTTTTTT
CASSPTRQGSEKLFF
>TRBD2|TRBV5-4|TRBJ2-1|.
TGTGCCAGCACCCCTCTTGCCCCAACCTTTAGCGGGAGGGACAATGAGCAGTTCTTC
CASTPLAPTFSGRDNEQFF
>.|TRBV18|TRBJ2-1|.
TGTGCCAGCTCACCAGATAGACAGAGCAATGAGCAGTTCTTC
CASSPDRQSNEQFF
>.|TRBV27|TRBJ2-7|.
TGTGCCAGCAGTCGCCTGACACCGTACGAGCAGTACTTC
CASSRLTPYEQYF
>.|TRBV7-2|TRBJ2-5|.
TGTGCCAGCAGCTTAATGGCTAGCAAAGAGACCCAGTACTTC
CASSLMASKETQYF
>.|TRBV2|TRBJ2-3|.
TGTGCCAGCAGGCTGAAGGTCACAGATACGCAGTATTTT
CASRLKVTDTQYF